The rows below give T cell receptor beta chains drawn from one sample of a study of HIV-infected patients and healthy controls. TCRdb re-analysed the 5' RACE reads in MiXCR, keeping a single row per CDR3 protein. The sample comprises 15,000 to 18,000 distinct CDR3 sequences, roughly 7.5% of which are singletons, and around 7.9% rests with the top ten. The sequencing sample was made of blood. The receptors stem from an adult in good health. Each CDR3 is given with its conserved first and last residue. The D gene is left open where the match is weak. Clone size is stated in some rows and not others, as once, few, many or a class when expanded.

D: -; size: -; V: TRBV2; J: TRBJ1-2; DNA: TGTGCCAGCAGTGAATTGGGGGTTAGATACAGACCGGATAACTATGGCTACACCTTC; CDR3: CASSELGVRYRPDNYGYTF
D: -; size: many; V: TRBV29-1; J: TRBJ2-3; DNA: TGCAGCGTTTGGCCGGGTAGCACAGATACGCAGTATTTT; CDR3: CSVWPGSTDTQYF
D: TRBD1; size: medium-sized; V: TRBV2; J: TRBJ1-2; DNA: TGTGCCAGCAGTGGGGACAGTAACTATGGCTACACCTTC; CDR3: CASSGDSNYGYTF
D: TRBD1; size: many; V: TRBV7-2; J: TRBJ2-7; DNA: TGTGCCAGCAGGGGGGGCATGCGGACAGGGGGATACGAGCAGTACTTC; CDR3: CASRGGMRTGGYEQYF
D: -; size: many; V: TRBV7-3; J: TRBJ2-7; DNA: TGTGCCAGCAGCCCCTCCGGGGGTTCCGTCTACGAGCAGTACTTC; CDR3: CASSPSGGSVYEQYF
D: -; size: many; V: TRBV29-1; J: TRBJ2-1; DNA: TGCAGCGTTGAAGCCCGACACAGCTCCTACAATGAGCAGTTCTTC; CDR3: CSVEARHSSYNEQFF
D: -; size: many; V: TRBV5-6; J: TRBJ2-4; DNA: TGTGCCAGCAGCCTTCCAGGAGACGCCAACATTCAGTACTTC; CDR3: CASSLPGDANIQYF
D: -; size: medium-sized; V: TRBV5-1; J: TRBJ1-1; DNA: TGCGCCAGCAGCTTGGGGACCTCCTACACTGAAGCTTTCTTT; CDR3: CASSLGTSYTEAFF
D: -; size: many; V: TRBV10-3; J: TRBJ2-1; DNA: TGTGCCATCGGGTCGTACAATGAGCAGTTCTTC; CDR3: CAIGSYNEQFF
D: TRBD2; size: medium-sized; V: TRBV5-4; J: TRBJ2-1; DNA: TGTGCCAGCAGCTCCGGGACTAGCGGGAGGAGGGCCAATGAGCAGTTCTTC; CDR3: CASSSGTSGRRANEQFF
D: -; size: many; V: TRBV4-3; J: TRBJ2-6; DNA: TGCGCCAGCGGAACCCCTAGCACTGGGGCCAACGTCCTGACTTTC; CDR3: CASGTPSTGANVLTF
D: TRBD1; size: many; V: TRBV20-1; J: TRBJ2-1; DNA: TGCAGTGCGACGGACAGGGGGCGCGGGGTCAATGAGCAGTTCTTC; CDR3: CSATDRGRGVNEQFF
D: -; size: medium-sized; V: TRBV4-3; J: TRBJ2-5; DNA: TGCGCCAGCAGCCAACGTTTCAGGGAGACCCAGTACTTC; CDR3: CASSQRFRETQYF
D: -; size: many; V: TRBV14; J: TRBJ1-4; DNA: TGTGCCAGCAGCCGTTCGTGGGGCGAAGAAGAAAAACTGTTTTTT; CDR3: CASSRSWGEEEKLFF
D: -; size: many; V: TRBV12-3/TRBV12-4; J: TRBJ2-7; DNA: TGTGCCAGCAGTTTAAACAGGGCGGGGGCATACGAGCAGTACTTC; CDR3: CASSLNRAGAYEQYF
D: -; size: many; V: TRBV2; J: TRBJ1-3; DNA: TGTGCCAGCAGTGGCCCACCAGGAAACACCATATATTTT; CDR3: CASSGPPGNTIYF
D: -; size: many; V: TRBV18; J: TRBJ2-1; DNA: TGTGCCAGCTCACGGCGTATTGGAGTCGGGACCTACAATGAGCAGTTCTTC; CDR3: CASSRRIGVGTYNEQFF
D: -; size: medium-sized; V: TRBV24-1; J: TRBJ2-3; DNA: TGTGCCACCAGTGATCGACGGACAGATACGCAGTATTTT; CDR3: CATSDRRTDTQYF
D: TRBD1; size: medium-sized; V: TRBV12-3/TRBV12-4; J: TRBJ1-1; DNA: TGTGCCAGCAGACGAACCGGGACAGGGACCGCTGAAGCTTTCTTT; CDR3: CASRRTGTGTAEAFF
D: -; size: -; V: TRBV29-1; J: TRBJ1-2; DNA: TGCAGCGTTGTGTACGGGCAGTCAAACGGCTACACCTTC; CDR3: CSVVYGQSNGYTF
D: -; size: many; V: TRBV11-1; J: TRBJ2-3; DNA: TGTGCCAGCAGCTTGGGGGGACCCACAGATACGCAGTATTTT; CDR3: CASSLGGPTDTQYF
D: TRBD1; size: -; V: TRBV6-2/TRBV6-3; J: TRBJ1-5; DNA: TGTGCCAGCAGTCGGACAGGGGTCAATCAGCCCCAGCATTTT; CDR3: CASSRTGVNQPQHF
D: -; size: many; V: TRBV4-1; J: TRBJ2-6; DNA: TGCGCCAGCAGCCAAATGAGGGGCTCTGGGGCCAACGTCCTGACTTTC; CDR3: CASSQMRGSGANVLTF
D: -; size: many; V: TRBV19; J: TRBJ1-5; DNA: TGTGCCAGTAGTATCAGGGATCAGCCCCAGCATTTT; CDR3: CASSIRDQPQHF
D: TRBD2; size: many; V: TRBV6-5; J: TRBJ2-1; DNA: TGTGCCAGCAGTTACGAAGCGGGAGGCTACAATGAGCAGTTCTTC; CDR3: CASSYEAGGYNEQFF
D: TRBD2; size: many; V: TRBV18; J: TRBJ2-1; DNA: TGTGCCAGCTCACCACGTTCCGCTAGCGGGAGGGCTTCCTACAATGAGCAGTTCTTC; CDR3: CASSPRSASGRASYNEQFF
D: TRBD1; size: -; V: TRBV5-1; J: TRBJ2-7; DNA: TGCGCCAGCAGCTTTCAGGGGGCGCACGAGCAGTACTTC; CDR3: CASSFQGAHEQYF
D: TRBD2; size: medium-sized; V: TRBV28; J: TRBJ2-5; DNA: TGTGCCAGCAGGACGGGACTAGCGGAAGAGACCCAGTACTTC; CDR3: CASRTGLAEETQYF
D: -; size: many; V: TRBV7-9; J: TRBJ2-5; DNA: TGTGCCAGCAGCTCGTCCGGGGGAGAGACCCAGTACTTC; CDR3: CASSSSGGETQYF
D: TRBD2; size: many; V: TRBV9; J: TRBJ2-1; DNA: TGTGCCAGCTTACTTCCCGGGCTAGCGGGGGGGCAAGAGCAGTTCTTC; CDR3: CASLLPGLAGGQEQFF
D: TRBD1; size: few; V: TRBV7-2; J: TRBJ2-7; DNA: TGTGCCAGCAGCTTGAGGACAGGGGGCTCCGAGCAGTACTTC; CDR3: CASSLRTGGSEQYF
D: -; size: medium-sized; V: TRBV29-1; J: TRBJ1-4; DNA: TGCAGCGTTGTTAGGTTCGGGGGGGAACTGTTTTTT; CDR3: CSVVRFGGELFF
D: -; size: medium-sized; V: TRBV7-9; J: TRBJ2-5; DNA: TGTGCCAGCAGCTCAACGGAGACCCAGTACTTC; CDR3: CASSSTETQYF
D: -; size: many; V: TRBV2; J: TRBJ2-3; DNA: TGTGCCAGCAGCGAAGGACTTATCACAGATACGCAGTATTTT; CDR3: CASSEGLITDTQYF
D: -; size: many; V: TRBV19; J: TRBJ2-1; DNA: TGTGCCAGTAGGATACACTTGGGGAGTGAGCAGTTCTTC; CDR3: CASRIHLGSEQFF
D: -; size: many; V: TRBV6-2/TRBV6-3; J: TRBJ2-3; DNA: TGTGCCAGCAGTTACCCAACTACCGGGAGCACAGATACGCAGTATTTT; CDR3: CASSYPTTGSTDTQYF
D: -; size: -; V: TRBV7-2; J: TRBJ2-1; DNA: TGTGCCAGCAGCCGCCAACAGGGTGGGAGATACAATGAGCAGTTCTTC; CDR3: CASSRQQGGRYNEQFF
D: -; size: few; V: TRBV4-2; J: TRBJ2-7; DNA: TGTGCCAGCAGTAGCGATACCTACGAGCAGTACTTC; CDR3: CASSSDTYEQYF
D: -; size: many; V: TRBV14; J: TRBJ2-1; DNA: TGTGCCAGCAGCCAAGATACTTTTCTACCAGAGAAGCAGTTCTTC; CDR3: CASSQDTFLPEKQFF
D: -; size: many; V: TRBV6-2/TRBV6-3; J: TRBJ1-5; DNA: TGTGCCAGCAGCTTTCTAAGCAGCAATCAGCCCCAGCATTTT; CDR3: CASSFLSSNQPQHF
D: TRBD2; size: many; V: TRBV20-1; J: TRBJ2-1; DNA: TGCAGTGCAAAGACTAGCGGGAGGAGGTACAATGAGCAGTTCTTC; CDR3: CSAKTSGRRYNEQFF
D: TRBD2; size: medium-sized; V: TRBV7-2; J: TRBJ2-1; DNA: TGTGCCAGCAGCTTAGCCACCGGGACTAGCTCCTACAATGAGCAGTTCTTC; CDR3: CASSLATGTSSYNEQFF
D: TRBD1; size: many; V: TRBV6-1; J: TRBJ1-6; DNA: TGTGCCAGCAGTGTCGGACAGGGGGATAATTCACCCCTCCACTTT; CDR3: CASSVGQGDNSPLHF